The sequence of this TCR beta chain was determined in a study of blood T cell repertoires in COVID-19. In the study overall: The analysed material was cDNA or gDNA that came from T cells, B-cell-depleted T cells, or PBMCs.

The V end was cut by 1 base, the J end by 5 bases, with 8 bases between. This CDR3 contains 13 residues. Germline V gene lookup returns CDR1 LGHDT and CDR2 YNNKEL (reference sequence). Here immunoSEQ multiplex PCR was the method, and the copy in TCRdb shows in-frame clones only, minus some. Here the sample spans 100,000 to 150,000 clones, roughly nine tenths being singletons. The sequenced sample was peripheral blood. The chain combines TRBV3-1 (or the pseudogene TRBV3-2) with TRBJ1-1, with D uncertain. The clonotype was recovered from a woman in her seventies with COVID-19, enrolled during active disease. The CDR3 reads CASSQAIVTEAFF. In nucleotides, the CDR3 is TGTGCCAGCAGCCAAGCGATAGTTACTGAAGCTTTCTTT.